A selection of T cell receptor beta chains follows, all from one sample in a study of spatial heterogeneity in lung cancer. From the 5' RACE reads, TCRdb called clonotypes with MiXCR, one entry per CDR3 protein. The profile shows roughly 71,000 distinct CDR3 sequences, less than 9.5% of them singletons. The sample was PBMCs, taken at follow-up. These receptors originate from a female donor with early-stage non-small cell lung cancer. The CDR3 runs from the conserved cysteine through the conserved F or W. D genes are given only for firm matches. Where a row states a size, it is once, few, many or the class of an expanded clone; other rows omit it.

j_call: TRBJ1-5; d_call: -; clone_size: many; v_call: TRBV6-1; cdr3_aa: CASSEAGTNQPQHF; cdr3_nt: TGTGCCAGCAGTGAAGCGGGGACAAATCAGCCCCAGCATTTT
j_call: TRBJ2-1; d_call: TRBD2; clone_size: many; v_call: TRBV15; cdr3_aa: CATTRIGGVSYNEQFF; cdr3_nt: TGTGCCACCACCCGAATTGGGGGGGTCTCCTACAATGAGCAGTTCTTC
j_call: TRBJ2-3; d_call: TRBD1; clone_size: many; v_call: TRBV28; cdr3_aa: CASRKQGGTDTQYF; cdr3_nt: TGTGCCAGCAGAAAACAGGGGGGTACAGATACGCAGTATTTT
j_call: TRBJ2-3; d_call: TRBD2; clone_size: many; v_call: TRBV5-1; cdr3_aa: CASSLALAGAKDTQYF; cdr3_nt: TGCGCCAGCAGCTTGGCACTAGCGGGAGCCAAGGATACGCAGTATTTT
j_call: TRBJ1-1; d_call: -; clone_size: -; v_call: TRBV2; cdr3_aa: CASSEEVDRDGAFF; cdr3_nt: TGTGCCAGCAGTGAAGAAGTGGACCGGGACGGCGCTTTCTTT
j_call: TRBJ1-5; d_call: -; clone_size: many; v_call: TRBV19; cdr3_aa: CASSIHRGRNQPQHF; cdr3_nt: TGTGCCAGTAGTATCCATCGGGGCCGAAATCAGCCCCAGCATTTT
j_call: TRBJ2-5; d_call: -; clone_size: few; v_call: TRBV6-5; cdr3_aa: CASSWRDFPPQYF; cdr3_nt: TGTGCCAGCAGCTGGCGGGACTTCCCGCCTCAGTACTTC
j_call: TRBJ1-1; d_call: -; clone_size: many; v_call: TRBV7-9; cdr3_aa: CASSFRVNTEAFF; cdr3_nt: TGTGCCAGCAGCTTTAGAGTGAACACTGAAGCTTTCTTT
j_call: TRBJ2-1; d_call: -; clone_size: many; v_call: TRBV7-3; cdr3_aa: CASSLSGVNEQFF; cdr3_nt: TGTGCCAGCAGCTTATCGGGAGTCAATGAGCAGTTCTTC
j_call: TRBJ1-1; d_call: -; clone_size: -; v_call: TRBV5-1; cdr3_aa: CASSLAGGRQNTEAFF; cdr3_nt: TGCGCCAGCAGCTTGGCCGGCGGAAGACAGAACACTGAAGCTTTCTTT
j_call: TRBJ1-6; d_call: -; clone_size: many; v_call: TRBV7-9; cdr3_aa: CASSSREANSPLHF; cdr3_nt: TGTGCCAGCAGCTCCCGGGAAGCAAATTCACCCCTCCACTTT
j_call: TRBJ1-1; d_call: -; clone_size: many; v_call: TRBV11-2; cdr3_aa: CASSRWPNMNTEAFF; cdr3_nt: TGTGCCAGCTCCCGGTGGCCTAATATGAACACTGAAGCTTTCTTT
j_call: TRBJ2-1; d_call: TRBD2; clone_size: many; v_call: TRBV19; cdr3_aa: CASSIAPSGSSYNEQFF; cdr3_nt: TGTGCCAGTAGTATTGCCCCTAGCGGGAGCTCCTACAATGAGCAGTTCTTC
j_call: TRBJ2-7; d_call: TRBD1; clone_size: many; v_call: TRBV6-6; cdr3_aa: CASRSRDRGNRPYEQYF; cdr3_nt: TGTGCCAGCAGGTCCCGGGACAGGGGAAATAGGCCCTACGAGCAGTACTTC
j_call: TRBJ2-7; d_call: TRBD2; clone_size: -; v_call: TRBV7-8; cdr3_aa: CASSLDGLAGNEQYF; cdr3_nt: TGTGCCAGCAGCTTAGACGGCCTAGCGGGAAACGAGCAGTACTTC
j_call: TRBJ1-1; d_call: -; clone_size: few; v_call: TRBV5-1; cdr3_aa: CASSAGLNTEAFF; cdr3_nt: TGCGCCAGCAGCGCAGGCCTGAACACTGAAGCTTTCTTT
j_call: TRBJ2-7; d_call: TRBD2; clone_size: few; v_call: TRBV7-9; cdr3_aa: CASSLTSGRNFYEQYF; cdr3_nt: TGTGCCAGCAGCCTCACTAGCGGGAGAAACTTTTACGAGCAGTACTTC
j_call: TRBJ1-1; d_call: -; clone_size: many; v_call: TRBV14; cdr3_aa: CASSPRRGWTEAFF; cdr3_nt: TGTGCCAGCAGTCCACGACGGGGATGGACTGAAGCTTTCTTT
j_call: TRBJ1-5; d_call: -; clone_size: many; v_call: TRBV28; cdr3_aa: CASVISLGNQPQHF; cdr3_nt: TGTGCCAGCGTAATCAGTTTGGGCAATCAGCCCCAGCATTTT
j_call: TRBJ2-7; d_call: -; clone_size: many; v_call: TRBV12-3/TRBV12-4; cdr3_aa: CASSLGGSSYEQYF; cdr3_nt: TGTGCCAGCAGTTTAGGGGGTTCCTCCTACGAGCAGTACTTC
j_call: TRBJ2-7; d_call: -; clone_size: -; v_call: TRBV14; cdr3_aa: CASSQHRSF; cdr3_nt: TGTGCCAGCAGCCAACATAGATCATTC